This T cell receptor (beta chain) came from a study of cytomegalovirus exposure and HLA in healthy donors. Study observations and caveats: Altogether, 164 TCR beta chains were recorded as cytomegalovirus-associated. Later genetic work tied a missense DCLRE1C variant to beta-chain V and J trimming.

The PCR employed 60 Vbeta primers together with 13 Jbeta primers. Source study methods: In a later analysis, the count reached some 73 million unique TCR beta chains, with roughly 9.9 million shared. Only in-frame clones appear in the TCRdb table, and some are missing; sequencing was by immunoSEQ multiplex PCR. That table gives V, J and clone size, and the DNA gave D and trimming. The sample contains 100,000 to 140,000 clones, about four fifths of which appear only once. The CDR3 has 16 amino acids. The germline V gene has CDR1 SGHRS and CDR2 YFSETQ. The V gene lost 2 bases and the J gene lost 10 bases, with 19 bases spanning the gap. This clone was observed a single time. Its antigen remains unknown.

This TCR was sampled from a man aged 25-40 years in good health and CMV-seropositive. J is TRBJ1-6 and V is TRBV5-1; D not certain. Input material: PBMCs. CDR3 sequence reads: CASSFRPKDSRSPLHF. The DNA of the CDR3 is TGCGCCAGCAGCTTTAGGCCGAAGGACTCTCGGTCACCCCTCCACTTT.